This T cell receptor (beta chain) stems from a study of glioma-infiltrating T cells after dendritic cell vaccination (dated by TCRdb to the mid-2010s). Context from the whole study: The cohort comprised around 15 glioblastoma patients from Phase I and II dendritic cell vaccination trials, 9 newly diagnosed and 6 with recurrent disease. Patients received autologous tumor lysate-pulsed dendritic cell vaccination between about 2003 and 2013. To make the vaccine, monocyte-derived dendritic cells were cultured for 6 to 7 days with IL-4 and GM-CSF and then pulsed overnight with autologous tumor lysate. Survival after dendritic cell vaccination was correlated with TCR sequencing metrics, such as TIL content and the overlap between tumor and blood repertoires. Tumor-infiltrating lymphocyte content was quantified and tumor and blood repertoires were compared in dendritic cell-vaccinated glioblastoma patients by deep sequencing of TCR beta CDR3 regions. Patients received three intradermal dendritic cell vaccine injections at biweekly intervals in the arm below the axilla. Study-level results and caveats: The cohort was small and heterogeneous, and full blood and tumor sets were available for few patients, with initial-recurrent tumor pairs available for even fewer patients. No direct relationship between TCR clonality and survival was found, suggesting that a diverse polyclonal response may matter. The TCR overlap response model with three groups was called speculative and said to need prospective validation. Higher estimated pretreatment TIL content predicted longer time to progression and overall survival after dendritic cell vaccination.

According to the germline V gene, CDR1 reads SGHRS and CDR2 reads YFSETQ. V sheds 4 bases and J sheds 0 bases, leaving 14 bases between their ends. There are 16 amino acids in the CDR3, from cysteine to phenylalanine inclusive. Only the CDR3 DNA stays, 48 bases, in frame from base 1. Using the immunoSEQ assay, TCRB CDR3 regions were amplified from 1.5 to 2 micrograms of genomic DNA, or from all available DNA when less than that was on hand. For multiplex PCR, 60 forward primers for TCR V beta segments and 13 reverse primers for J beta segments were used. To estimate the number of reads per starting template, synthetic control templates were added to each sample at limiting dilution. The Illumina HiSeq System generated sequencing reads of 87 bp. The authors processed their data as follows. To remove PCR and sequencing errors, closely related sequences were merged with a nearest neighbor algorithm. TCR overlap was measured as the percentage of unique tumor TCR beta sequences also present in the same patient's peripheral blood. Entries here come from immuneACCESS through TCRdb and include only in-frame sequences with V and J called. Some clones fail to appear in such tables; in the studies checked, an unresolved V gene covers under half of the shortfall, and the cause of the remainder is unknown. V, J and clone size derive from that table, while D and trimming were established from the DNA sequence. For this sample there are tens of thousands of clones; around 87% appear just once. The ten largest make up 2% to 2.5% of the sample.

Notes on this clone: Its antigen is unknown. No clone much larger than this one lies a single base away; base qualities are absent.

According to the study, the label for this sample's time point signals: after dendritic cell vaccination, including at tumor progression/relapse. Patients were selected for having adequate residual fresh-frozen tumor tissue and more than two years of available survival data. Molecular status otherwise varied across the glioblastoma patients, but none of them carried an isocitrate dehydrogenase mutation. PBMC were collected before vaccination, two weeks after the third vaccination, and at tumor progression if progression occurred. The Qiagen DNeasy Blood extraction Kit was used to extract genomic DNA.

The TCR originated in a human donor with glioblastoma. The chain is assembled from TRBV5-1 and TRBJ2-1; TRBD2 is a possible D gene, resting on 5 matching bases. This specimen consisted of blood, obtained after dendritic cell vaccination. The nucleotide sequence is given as TGCGCCAGCAGCACGCCAGCGGAGAGCTCCTACAATGAGCAGTTCTTC. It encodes CASSTPAESSYNEQFF.